The present TCR beta chain was sequenced within a study of cytomegalovirus exposure and HLA in healthy donors. Study overall: The approximately 120 validation repertoires were produced on the same platform as the 500 to 800 repertoires of the first cohort. This was reported in a later analysis. Broader study findings: Usually a TCR sequence was rare, but some public TCRs were found in many donors. Cytomegalovirus-associated TCR beta chains were listed, numbering 150 to 200.

The approximately 120-subject validation cohort, separate from the 666-subject first cohort, included the donors. The CDR3 consists of 15 residues. Trimming cost V 3 bases and J 3 bases, with 13 bases left between them. The germline V gene has CDR1 SGDLS and CDR2 YYNGEE. In the case of this clone: No antigen is known for it.

The repertoire was sequenced with immunoSEQ multiplex PCR; TCRdb's copy has only in-frame clones and lacks some. This table holds 150,000 to 180,000 clones, 85% to 90% found once. The rearrangement links TRBV9 to TRBJ2-1, with D possibly being TRBD2 (6 bases). The sequence came from a human donor in good health. The specimen was PBMCs. The CDR3 coding sequence is TGTGCCAGCAGCGGAACTAGCATTCGCTACAATGAGCAGTTCTTC. Its translation is CASSGTSIRYNEQFF.